Shown below are 27 T cell receptor beta chains from a single sample sequenced in a study of T cells in Graves' hyperthyroidism and ophthalmopathy. Researchers amplified the TCR beta CDR3 regions from RNA transcripts. When the TCR CDR3 underwent first-round RT-PCR, the HTBI primer set was used. MiXCR, applied by TCRdb to the multiplex PCR reads, yields one record per CDR3 protein. There are about 180,000 distinct CDR3 sequences in the sample; about 17% occur only once, and 25% to 35% lies in the top ten. Sequences were obtained from blood. The source is a woman aged 45-59 years with Graves' hyperthyroidism.

For this clonotype: A much bigger clone sits one base away, suggesting this may be a read error. The V gene is TRBV27, the J gene TRBJ2-3, with D unresolved. V was pared by 10 bases and J by 12 bases, with 26 bases between. The CDR3 sequence is 14 residues long. The V gene's germline CDR1 is MNHEY and CDR2 SMNVEV (reference sequence). The DNA of the CDR3 is TGTGCCACCCCCTGCACCGTCAGCAGTTTGCGCCAGTATTTT. Amino acid sequence: CATPCTVSSLRQYF.

The sample holds many counts of this clonotype. The chain employs TRBV9 and TRBJ2-1, with 14 nucleotides matching TRBD2. V gave up 4 bases and J gave up 9 bases; unmatched junction bases: 6. Looked up from germline, CDR1 is SGDLS and CDR2 is YYNGEE. The CDR3 runs to 15 residues. The CDR3 DNA reads as TGTGCCAGCAGCATCTCCGGGACTAGCGGGAGTGAGCAGTTCTTC. It specifies CASSISGTSGSEQFF.

This clonotype was seen a few times. With a much larger clone just one base away, this may be a read error. The rearrangement links TRBV5-5 to TRBJ2-1; D uncertain. The CDR3 covers 10 residues. Germline V gene data show CDR1 as SGHKS and CDR2 as YYEKEE (reference sequence). Between the trimmed V and J ends, which lost 1 base and 7 bases, there was a span of 0 bases. CDR3 nucleotides: TGTGCCAGCAGCTTGAATGAGCAGTTCTTC. Its protein is CASSLNEQFF. The variable domain in full, completed from reference TRBV5-5 and TRBJ2-1, reads DAGVTQSPTHLIKTRGQQVTLRCSPISGHKSVSWYQQVLGQGPQFIFQYYEKEERGRGNFPDRFSARQFPNYSSELNVNALLLGDSALYLCASSLNEQFFGPGTRLTVL.

In its sample, this clonotype was seen a few times. The rearrangement uses TRBV18 and TRBJ1-1; TRBD1 matches 11 bases. The CDR3 runs to 17 residues. Germline assignment: CDR1 KGHSH and CDR2 LQKENI. The V gene end was trimmed by 3 bases and the J gene end by 0 bases; junction bases not matched to a gene: 6. The CDR3 sequence is CASSPSDRGQLNTEAFF. The CDR3 nucleotides are TGTGCCAGCTCACCTTCGGACAGGGGGCAGTTGAACACTGAAGCTTTCTTT.

Ten or more counts support this clonotype. V gene TRBV7-9 combines with J gene TRBJ2-5; D is perhaps TRBD1 (6 bases). From germline, CDR1 is SEHNR and CDR2 FQNEAQ (reference sequence). This CDR3 is built from 17 residues. V was shortened by 5 bases and J by 0 bases, with 19 bases between the two germline ends. The CDR3 is CASSPLPGTPNQETQYF. In DNA form, the CDR3 reads TGTGCCAGCAGCCCGCTTCCCGGGACACCAAACCAAGAGACCCAGTACTTC.

This clonotype was counted many times. V usage is TRBV5-1 and J usage is TRBJ1-1; D gene unclear. Germline CDR1 is SGHRS and CDR2 is YFSETQ. The length of the CDR3 is 15 residues. V lost 3 bases, J lost 0 bases, and 12 bases lay in between. CDR3 bases: TGCGCCAGCAGCTCCTCCCCCGACTTGAACACTGAAGCTTTCTTT. As protein: CASSSSPDLNTEAFF.

The table lists this clonotype with many counts. This rearrangement joins TRBV7-3 to TRBJ2-7; D gene unclear. This CDR3 comprises 15 residues. The V gene lost 1 base and the J gene lost 2 bases, with 12 bases spanning the gap. Germline assignment: CDR1 SGHTA and CDR2 FQGTGA. The CDR3 here is CASSLSSDGTYEQYF. DNA of the CDR3: TGTGCCAGCAGCTTAAGCTCGGACGGAACCTACGAGCAGTACTTC.

The chain joins TRBV5-4 to TRBJ2-1, with 9 bases matching TRBD2. V trimming: 0 bases; J trimming: 3 bases; junction bases outside the gene matches: 1. CDR1 is SGHNT and CDR2 is YYREEE in the germline V gene (reference sequence). There are 15 residues in the CDR3. The CDR3 spells CASSLASGDYNEQFF. The CDR3 coding sequence is TGTGCCAGCAGCTTGGCTAGCGGGGACTACAATGAGCAGTTCTTC.

The chain has TRBV4-1 and TRBJ1-6, with no clear D. Trimming shortened V by 6 bases and J by 7 bases, and 7 bases separated the two germline ends. CDR3 length: 12 residues. Germline loops: CDR1 MGHRA, CDR2 YSYEKL. DNA for the CDR3: TGCGCCAGCAGAATGACAAATTCACCCCTCCACTTT. Translated, it gives CASRMTNSPLHF.

The sample holds many counts of this clonotype. Sequence at one end of the junction differs from germline and may be a read error. This chain links TRBV2 with TRBJ2-5, with no clear D. This CDR3 is built from 14 residues. The germline V gene has CDR1 SNHLY and CDR2 FYNNEI. As DNA, the CDR3 is TGTGCCAGCAGTGTAAAGTGGACCCAAAAGACCCAGTACTTC. Its translation is CASSVKWTQKTQYF.

In its sample, this clonotype was seen many times. The chain uses TRBV11-2 and TRBJ2-2; 7 nucleotides line up with TRBD1. In germline, CDR1 is SGHAT, CDR2 FQNNGV. The CDR3 sequence is 16 residues long. The J segment lost 5 bases and the V segment lost 6 bases, leaving 12 bases of the junction unmatched. The CDR3 region has the DNA TGTGCCAGCAGACCTTGGACAGGCTCAATGACCGGGGAGCTGTTTTTT. Translated: CASRPWTGSMTGELFF.

This clonotype was counted at least ten times. This chain joins TRBV20-1 and TRBJ1-1; no definite D call. The germline V gene encodes CDR1 DFQATT and CDR2 SNEGSKA (reference sequence). This CDR3 region has 15 residues. The V and J ends lost 3 bases and 1 base respectively, with 15 bases between them. This chain's CDR3 is CSASDPGLQNTEAFF. CDR3 DNA: TGCAGTGCTAGCGACCCCGGCTTACAGAACACTGAAGCTTTCTTT.

This clonotype was seen ten or more times. V and J are TRBV4-3 and TRBJ1-2; the match to TRBD1 covers 7 bases. Trimming removed 1 base from V and 5 bases from J; junction bases left unmatched: 4. The germline gives CDR1 LGHNA, CDR2 YSLEER. The CDR3 runs to 14 residues. CDR3 coding DNA: TGCGCCAGCAGCCAAGCACAGGGGCAATATGGCTACACCTTC. Translated, it gives CASSQAQGQYGYTF.

This clonotype was counted a few times. This chain joins TRBV5-4 and TRBJ2-3, with TRBD2 matching over 11 bases. The CDR3 has 15 residues. Germline V lookup: CDR1 SGHNT, CDR2 YYREEE (reference sequence). V gave up 7 bases and J gave up 6 bases; unmatched junction bases: 10. The chain's CDR3 is CASSLAGDMGDTQYF. As DNA, the CDR3 is TGTGCCAGCTCACTAGCGGGAGATATGGGGGATACGCAGTATTTT.

This clonotype has a count of ten or more. The chain combines TRBV7-6 with TRBJ2-7; D is perhaps TRBD1 (5 bases). Germline loops: CDR1 SGHVS, CDR2 FNYEAQ. This CDR3 has 14 amino acids. Trimming cost V 5 bases and J 6 bases, with 17 bases left between them. The chain's CDR3 is CASSPRQGRGEQYF. CDR3 coding DNA: TGTGCCAGCAGCCCGAGGCAGGGAAGAGGCGAGCAGTACTTC.

This clonotype was seen repeatedly, ten times or more. The chain uses TRBV19 and TRBJ2-7; D uncertain. CDR3 length equals 12 residues. Germline CDR1 reads LNHDA; CDR2 reads SQIVND (reference sequence). V gave up 1 base and J gave up 5 bases, with 6 bases separating them. The CDR3 DNA reads TGTGCCAGTAGTATAGGGAACGACGAGCAGTACTTC. Translated: CASSIGNDEQYF.

The V and J genes are TRBV3-1 and TRBJ2-7, with D maybe TRBD2 (6 bases). The V gene lost 4 bases and the J gene lost 0 bases, with 10 bases spanning the gap. The length of the CDR3 is 14 residues. The germline CDR1 and CDR2 sequences are LGHDT and YNNKEL (reference sequence). The CDR3: CASSLQRASYEQYF. The CDR3 coding sequence is TGTGCCAGCAGCCTTCAGCGGGCCTCCTACGAGCAGTACTTC.

This clonotype was recorded many times. This rearrangement joins TRBV5-1 to TRBJ1-4; D gene ambiguous. The V end lost 0 bases, the J end lost 7 bases, and 7 bases lay between the germline ends. The CDR3 length is 13 residues. The germline gives CDR1 SGHRS, CDR2 YFSETQ. CDR3 sequence (DNA): TGCGCCAGCAGCTTGGGGGGAGGTGAAAAACTGTTTTTT. Translation: CASSLGGGEKLFF.

The chain is built from TRBV29-1 and TRBJ1-2; D is uncertain. The CDR3 has 14 residues. Germline CDR1 SQVTM, CDR2 ANQGSEA. Trimming stripped 6 bases from V and 1 base from J, with 15 bases between. CDR3 DNA: TGCAGCGTGGATCACAGTGAGGGTAACTATGGCTACACCTTC. This encodes CSVDHSEGNYGYTF.

The chain has TRBV24-1 and TRBJ1-2; D remains unclear. The germline V gene has CDR1 KGHDR and CDR2 SFDVKD. The CDR3 spans 13 residues. V was clipped by 2 bases and J by 4 bases, with 7 bases between them. The CDR3 sequence is CATSDWTGYGYTF. The CDR3, as DNA: TGTGCCACCAGTGATTGGACGGGCTATGGCTACACCTTC.

At least ten counts were recorded for this clonotype. The gene calls are TRBV6-2 or TRBV6-3 and TRBJ2-7; D is ambiguous. Germline-derived CDR1 and CDR2 are MNHEY and SVGEGT. The CDR3 sequence is 12 residues long. V was cut by 2 bases and J by 2 bases, with 4 bases left in between. Here the CDR3 DNA reads TGTGCCAGCAGTTACATGGCCTACGAGCAGTACTTC. Its translation: CASSYMAYEQYF.

This clonotype was recorded at least ten times. The CDR3 DNA reads TGCGCCAGCAGCTCGGCAGGGACGCGGGTAGAGACCCAGTACTTC. The encoded protein is CASSSAGTRVETQYF. This rearrangement joins TRBV5-1 to TRBJ2-5; either TRBD1 or TRBD2 may supply D (5 bases each). Germline V gives CDR1 SGHRS, CDR2 YFSETQ. CDR3 length: 15 residues. V lost 3 bases to trimming and J lost 4 bases, with 16 bases between them.

This clonotype showed up many times. The gene calls are TRBV5-1 and TRBJ1-3, with D possibly TRBD1 on 5 matching bases. Germline CDR1 is SGHRS and CDR2 is YFSETQ. The length of the CDR3 is 15 residues. V gave up 2 bases and J gave up 2 bases, with 11 bases separating them. CDR3 in amino acids: CASSFQGSAGNTIYF. For the CDR3, the DNA is TGCGCCAGCAGCTTCCAGGGATCCGCTGGAAACACCATATATTTT.

In this sample, this clonotype turned up many times. The chain joins TRBV6-5 to TRBJ1-2, with a possible D match to TRBD1 (6 bases). The length of the CDR3 is 15 residues. V was cut by 2 bases and J by 8 bases, with 18 bases left in between. From germline, CDR1 is MNHEY and CDR2 SVGAGI. CDR3 DNA sequence: TGTGCCAGCAGTTACGATGCGGGGGGCGGGATCGGCTACACCTTC. Protein product: CASSYDAGGGIGYTF.

Note on this clonotype: A clone one base away is much larger, so this may be a read error. The chain couples TRBV19 to TRBJ1-4; maybe TRBD1 (5 bases). Trimming pared 7 bases from V and 6 bases from J, leaving 24 bases between. Germline CDR1 reads LNHDA; CDR2 reads SQIVND (reference sequence). This CDR3 spans 17 amino acids. The DNA of the CDR3 is TGTGCCAGTACCTCCGGATACGAGGAACAGGCTCATGAAAAACTGTTTTTT. It is translated as CASTSGYEEQAHEKLFF.

This clonotype has a count of ten or more. V and J are TRBV29-1 and TRBJ1-1; 8 bases line up with TRBD1. There are 11 residues in the CDR3. Germline CDR1 is SQVTM and CDR2 is ANQGSEA. CDR3 residues: CTSFDRGSPFF. DNA for the CDR3: TGCACGTCCTTCGACAGGGGATCGCCTTTCTTT.

The chain carries TRBV19 and TRBJ1-3; possibly TRBD1 for D (5 bases). The CDR3 runs to 12 residues. V lost 7 bases and J 6 bases, leaving 10 bases between the germline ends. From germline, CDR1 is LNHDA and CDR2 SQIVND (reference sequence). CDR3 bases: TGTGCCAGTATCGCAGGGACAAACACCATATATTTT. Its translation is CASIAGTNTIYF. The full variable domain, completed using reference TRBV19 and TRBJ1-3, is DGGITQSPKYLFRKEGQNVTLSCEQNLNHDAMYWYRQDPGQGLRLIYYSQIVNDFQKGDIAEGYSVSREKKESFPLTVTSAQKNPTAFYLCASIAGTNTIYFGEGSWLTVV.